The 32 T cell receptor beta chains in this list originate from one sample, sequenced in a study of HIV-infected patients and healthy controls. cDNA was made from 500 ng RNA using alpha and beta constant primers. Alpha and beta chain libraries were made separately by chain-specific third strand synthesis with multiplexing indices. TCRdb reprocessed the 5' RACE reads with MiXCR, giving one entry per CDR3 protein. The data show under 15,000 distinct CDR3 sequences, with under 6.5% seen just once and roughly 3.8% held by the top ten. No cell fractionation was done, so the repertoire covers all unsorted peripheral blood T cells. The specimen was blood. These receptor sequences come from an adult in good health.

The chain links TRBV4-2 to TRBJ2-7; 12 bases map to TRBD1. The CDR3 totals 16 residues. V lost 4 bases and J lost 5; bases outside the gene matches: 9. From germline, CDR1 is LGHNA and CDR2 YNFKEQ. CDR3 residues: CASSPLAGQGADEQYF. The CDR3 DNA reads as TGTGCCAGCAGCCCACTCGCGGGACAGGGGGCGGACGAGCAGTACTTC.

By sample share, this clonotype is medium-sized (0.01 to 0.1%). This sequence joins TRBV29-1 and TRBJ2-3; no reliable D call. CDR1 and CDR2 (germline): SQVTM, ANQGSEA. This CDR3 contains 13 residues. Trimming cost V 6 bases and J 0 bases, with 10 bases left between them. The DNA of the CDR3 is TGCAGCGTCGTTAGATATAGCACAGATACGCAGTATTTT. Its translation: CSVVRYSTDTQYF.

This clonotype was picked up many times. The V gene is TRBV20-1, the J gene TRBJ2-5; no reliable D call. Germline assignment: CDR1 DFQATT and CDR2 SNEGSKA (reference sequence). The CDR3 sequence is 16 residues long. The ends were cut back, 0 bases at V and 5 bases at J, with 19 bases in the middle. Written as DNA, the CDR3 is TGCAGTGCTAGAGATTTGAGGACCGGAACGAAGGAGACCCAGTACTTC. Its protein is CSARDLRTGTKETQYF.

This clonotype was counted many times. The V gene is TRBV6-5, the J gene TRBJ1-2; possibly TRBD1 for D (5 bases). Germline CDR1 reads MNHEY; CDR2 reads SVGAGI. The V end was cut by 6 bases, the J end by 4 bases, with 12 bases between. The length of the CDR3 is 13 residues. This chain's CDR3 is CASSTQGAYGYTF. CDR3 bases: TGTGCCAGCAGCACCCAGGGAGCCTATGGCTACACCTTC.

This clonotype was seen many times. The CDR3 bases are TGTGCCAGCAGCACCGGACAGGCTCGGGGAGGCTCCTACGAGCAGTACTTC. As protein: CASSTGQARGGSYEQYF. This rearrangement joins TRBV5-4 to TRBJ2-7, with D perhaps TRBD1 (7 bases). This CDR3 is built from 17 residues. The ends were cut back, 4 bases at V and 0 bases at J, with 20 bases in the middle. Germline assignment: CDR1 SGHNT and CDR2 YYREEE (reference sequence).

The rearrangement uses TRBV6-2 or TRBV6-3 and TRBJ2-7, with D perhaps matching TRBD2 (5 bases). Germline assignment: CDR1 MNHEY and CDR2 SVGEGT. V was pared by 6 bases and J by 4 bases, with 10 bases between. There are 12 residues in the CDR3. The CDR3 loop reads CASRRTSYEQYF. The CDR3, as DNA: TGTGCCAGCAGGCGGACTTCTTACGAGCAGTACTTC.

The rearrangement uses TRBV27 and TRBJ2-5; D not certain. V shed 8 bases and J shed 1 base, with 8 bases lying between them. Germline V gives CDR1 MNHEY, CDR2 SMNVEV (reference sequence). The CDR3 has 12 amino acids. The chain's CDR3 is CASGRIQETQYF. The CDR3 DNA reads TGTGCCAGCGGGCGGATCCAAGAGACCCAGTACTTC.

This clonotype was counted only a few times. In DNA form, the CDR3 reads TGTGCCAGCAGTTACCCGCCCGGACAGGGAGGCGGTGAGCAGTTCTTC. This sequence encodes CASSYPPGQGGGEQFF. This chain uses TRBV6-2 or TRBV6-3 with TRBJ2-1; 8 bases align to TRBD1. The CDR3 extends over 16 amino acids. The V segment lost 2 bases and the J segment 9 bases; nucleotides outside the gene matches: 12. Germline CDR1 is MNHEY and CDR2 is SVGEGT.

Comment on this clonotype: This may arise from a read error, as a much more abundant clone is one base away. V gene TRBV29-1 combines with J gene TRBJ1-2; D remains unclear. The germline V gene encodes CDR1 SQVTM and CDR2 ANQGSEA. CDR3 length equals 13 residues. The CDR3 protein is CSVETDTNYGYAF. DNA for the CDR3: TGCAGCGTTGAAACGGATACTAACTATGGCTACGCCTTC.

The sample holds many counts of this clonotype. The V gene is TRBV7-8, the J gene TRBJ2-2, with D possibly TRBD2 on 5 matching bases. The germline V gene has CDR1 SGHVS and CDR2 FQNEAQ. The ends were cut back, 4 bases at V and 5 bases at J, with 17 bases in the middle. This CDR3 region has 16 residues. The CDR3 sequence is CASSSRVGVRTGELFF. CDR3 DNA sequence: TGTGCCAGCAGCTCAAGGGTCGGGGTCCGTACCGGGGAGCTGTTTTTT.

The J gene is TRBJ1-5, the V gene TRBV7-2; 8 bases agree with TRBD1. V dropped 5 bases and J dropped 4; count of bases not matched to a gene: 1. From germline, CDR1 is SGHTA and CDR2 FQGNSA. The length of the CDR3 is 13 residues. CDR3 region: CASSGDRNQPQHF. CDR3 nucleotide sequence: TGTGCCAGCAGCGGGGACAGGAATCAGCCCCAGCATTTT.

Judged by abundance, this clonotype is medium-sized. V and J are TRBV29-1 and TRBJ1-2; D not certain. This CDR3 region has 10 residues. V was cut by 7 bases and J by 4 bases, with 7 bases left in between. Germline values: CDR1 SQVTM, CDR2 ANQGSEA. As DNA, the CDR3 is TGCAGCGCCAGAGGCTATGGCTACACCTTC. This codes for CSARGYGYTF.

Judged by abundance, this clonotype is medium-sized (0.01 to 0.1%). The V gene is TRBV12-3 or TRBV12-4, the J gene TRBJ2-3, with 7 bases aligning to TRBD2. Trimming removed 3 bases from V and 7 bases from J; junction bases left unmatched: 10. This CDR3 comprises 15 residues. Here the CDR3 DNA reads TGTGCCAGCAGTTTCCGGGTACTAGCGACCAATACGCAGTATTTT. It translates to CASSFRVLATNTQYF.

This clonotype was seen at least ten times. J is TRBJ1-5 and V is TRBV5-5; D is undetermined. Trimming pared 6 bases from V and 1 base from J, leaving 14 bases between. The germline V gene encodes CDR1 SGHKS and CDR2 YYEKEE (reference sequence). This CDR3 is built from 15 residues. The CDR3 bases are TGTGCCAGCACCCCCTGGTTAGGGAGCAATCAGCCCCAGCATTTT. It encodes CASTPWLGSNQPQHF.

This clonotype has only a few counts. The V gene is TRBV19, the J gene TRBJ1-2; 8 nucleotides align to TRBD1. J gave up 4 bases and V 6 bases, and 4 bases lay outside the gene matches. The CDR3 is made up of 13 amino acids. The germline gives CDR1 LNHDA, CDR2 SQIVND (reference sequence). The CDR3 region has the DNA TGTGCCAGTAGAGGACAGGGTCTCTATGGCTACACCTTC. Its translation is CASRGQGLYGYTF.

This clonotype came up a few times. The chain links TRBV7-9 to TRBJ1-2; D unresolved. V was cut by 1 base and J by 7 bases, with 19 bases left in between. Germline-derived CDR1 and CDR2 are SEHNR and FQNEAQ (reference sequence). The CDR3 has 16 residues. The CDR3 spells CASSLGGSQGKRGYTF. The CDR3 bases are TGTGCCAGCAGCTTAGGGGGATCACAAGGGAAGCGTGGCTACACCTTC.

Within the sample, this clonotype is medium-sized. The chain links TRBV20-1 to TRBJ1-1, with a tentative D call TRBD1 (6 bases). CDR1 DFQATT and CDR2 SNEGSKA come from the germline V gene (reference sequence). The CDR3 has 13 amino acids. The V end lost 4 bases, the J end lost 0 bases, and 9 bases lay between the germline ends. CDR3 protein: CSANTGLNTEAFF. The CDR3 DNA is TGCAGTGCTAATACAGGGTTGAACACTGAAGCTTTCTTT.

Judged by abundance, this clonotype is medium-sized (0.01 to 0.1%). The chain has TRBV5-1 and TRBJ1-2, with D tentatively TRBD1 (5 bases). Germline lookup yields CDR1 SGHRS and CDR2 YFSETQ. Trimming left V 4 bases short and J 7 bases short, with 17 bases between. The CDR3 is 14 amino acids. The CDR3 region is CASSLRSEGSGYTF. The CDR3 coding sequence is TGCGCCAGCAGCCTTCGGTCGGAGGGGTCTGGCTACACCTTC.

This clonotype was found a few times. This chain connects TRBV29-1 to TRBJ2-7, with D unresolved. CDR3 size: 12 residues. V lost 1 base to trimming and J lost 3 bases, with 7 bases between them. The germline V gene has CDR1 SQVTM and CDR2 ANQGSEA. The CDR3 nucleotides are TGCAGCGTTGAAGCTGAAGGCTACGAGCAGTACTTC. Its translation: CSVEAEGYEQYF.

This clonotype counts as medium-sized. The chain links TRBV6-1 to TRBJ2-1; 10 bases are shared with TRBD1. The germline V gene has CDR1 MNHNS and CDR2 SASEGT. Trimming cost V 4 bases and J 8 bases; bases outside gene matches: 8. This CDR3 region has 15 residues. This chain's CDR3 is CASSGPGQGFYEQFF. In nucleotides, the CDR3 is TGTGCCAGCAGTGGACCGGGACAGGGGTTTTATGAGCAGTTCTTC.

In its sample, this clonotype was seen many times. J is TRBJ1-1 and V is TRBV5-5; no clear D gene. Trimming removed 4 bases at V and 0 bases at J, with 10 bases between. This CDR3 is built from 14 residues. Germline V gives CDR1 SGHKS, CDR2 YYEKEE (reference sequence). CDR3 sequence: CASSGTELNTEAFF. The CDR3 DNA sequence: TGTGCCAGCAGCGGAACAGAACTGAACACTGAAGCTTTCTTT.

This clonotype was found many times. Here the CDR3 reads CASSQGGLRRNEQFF. Written as DNA, the CDR3 is TGTGCCAGCAGCCAGGGGGGGCTCCGACGGAATGAGCAGTTCTTC. The chain carries TRBV3-1 and TRBJ2-1; D possibly corresponds to TRBD2 (7 bases). This CDR3 is 15 amino acids long. CDR1 is LGHDT and CDR2 is YNNKEL in the germline V gene (reference sequence). V lost 3 bases and J 7 bases, leaving 16 bases between the germline ends.

This clonotype was counted ten times or more. The chain couples TRBV3-1 to TRBJ2-3; 14 bases fit TRBD2. CDR3 size: 17 residues. Germline CDR1 is LGHDT and CDR2 is YNNKEL (reference sequence). The trim removed 4 bases at V and 6 bases at J, leaving 9 bases unmatched. Written as DNA, the CDR3 is TGTGCCAGCAGCCGCGGGACTAGCGGGGGCCCTTCCGATACGCAGTATTTT. It encodes CASSRGTSGGPSDTQYF.

This clonotype was seen a handful of times. This chain links TRBV7-9 with TRBJ2-7, with TRBD1 matching over 10 bases. CDR3 length: 13 amino acids. Trimming cost V 8 bases and J 6 bases; bases outside gene matches: 7. In germline, CDR1 is SEHNR, CDR2 FQNEAQ (reference sequence). The CDR3 coding sequence is TGTGCCAGCCACAAGGACAGGGGGACCGAGCAGTACTTC. Translated: CASHKDRGTEQYF.

This clonotype was detected many times. J is TRBJ2-5 and V is TRBV20-1, with 11 bases aligning to TRBD2. Per germline, CDR1 DFQATT and CDR2 SNEGSKA (reference sequence). V was pared by 1 base and J by 3 bases, with 13 bases of the junction left unmatched. CDR3 length: 18 amino acids. This CDR3 is CSARVVSGTSGGKETQYF. In DNA, the CDR3 is TGCAGTGCTAGAGTGGTTTCGGGAACTAGCGGGGGTAAAGAGACCCAGTACTTC.

This clonotype was counted many times. The V gene is TRBV20-1, the J gene TRBJ2-2; weak D call: TRBD1 (6 bases). Looked up from germline, CDR1 is DFQATT and CDR2 is SNEGSKA (reference sequence). V lost 2 bases, J lost 7 bases, and 14 bases lay in between. This CDR3 has 14 residues. Written as DNA, the CDR3 is TGCAGTGCTAGAACAGGGTCCAAATACGGGGAGCTGTTTTTT. It yields the protein CSARTGSKYGELFF.

In its sample, this clonotype is medium-sized. This rearrangement joins TRBV20-1 to TRBJ2-7; D might be TRBD1 (6 bases). CDR3 length: 11 amino acids. V was pared by 3 bases and J by 5 bases, with 8 bases between. The germline V gene has CDR1 DFQATT and CDR2 SNEGSKA (reference sequence). The CDR3 DNA is TGCAGTGCTAGCAGGGGCCACGAGCAGTACTTC. This encodes CSASRGHEQYF.

This clonotype was recorded at least ten times. The CDR3 here is CASSYTPYNEQFF. The CDR3 bases are TGTGCCAGCAGTTACACTCCTTACAATGAGCAGTTCTTC. The V and J genes are TRBV6-5 and TRBJ2-1; no clear D. Germline V gives CDR1 MNHEY, CDR2 SVGAGI. Trimming removed 2 bases at V and 4 bases at J, with 6 bases between. CDR3 length equals 13 residues.

This chain joins TRBV19 and TRBJ1-5, with D maybe TRBD1 (5 bases). Per the germline V gene, CDR1 is LNHDA and CDR2 is SQIVND (reference sequence). The CDR3 spans 17 residues. V lost 3 bases to trimming and J lost 2 bases, with 17 bases between them. In DNA form, the CDR3 reads TGTGCCAGTAGTATGTGGGGGTTGGGCATCCGCAATCAGCCCCAGCATTTT. This sequence encodes CASSMWGLGIRNQPQHF.

This clonotype is labeled medium-sized. Here the CDR3 reads CASRPGSSTDTQYF. Written as DNA, the CDR3 is TGTGCCAGCAGACCCGGGTCTTCCACAGATACGCAGTATTTT. The rearrangement links TRBV12-3 or TRBV12-4 to TRBJ2-3; D gene unclear. The V gene lost 6 bases and the J gene lost 2 bases, with 12 bases spanning the gap. The CDR3 consists of 14 residues.

At least ten counts were recorded for this clonotype. The rearrangement joins TRBV27 to TRBJ1-6; the D is unclear. V lost 8 bases, J lost 7 bases, and 15 bases lay in between. The length of the CDR3 is 14 residues. CDR1 and CDR2 from the germline V gene are MNHEY and SMNVEV (reference sequence). CDR3 region: CASAWARLNSPLHF. CDR3 DNA sequence: TGTGCCAGCGCTTGGGCGCGGCTGAATTCACCCCTCCACTTT.

By its share, this clonotype is medium-sized (0.01 to 0.1%). The CDR3 is CASSQSLRGAYEQYF. CDR3 nucleotide sequence: TGCGCCAGCAGTCAATCATTAAGGGGGGCTTACGAGCAGTACTTC. The chain carries TRBV23-1 and TRBJ2-7; TRBD1 or TRBD2 may be the D gene (6 bases each). TRBV23-1 is assigned to the ORF class and has an uncertain function. V lost 0 bases to trimming and J lost 4 bases, with 13 bases between them. The CDR3 is 15 amino acids.